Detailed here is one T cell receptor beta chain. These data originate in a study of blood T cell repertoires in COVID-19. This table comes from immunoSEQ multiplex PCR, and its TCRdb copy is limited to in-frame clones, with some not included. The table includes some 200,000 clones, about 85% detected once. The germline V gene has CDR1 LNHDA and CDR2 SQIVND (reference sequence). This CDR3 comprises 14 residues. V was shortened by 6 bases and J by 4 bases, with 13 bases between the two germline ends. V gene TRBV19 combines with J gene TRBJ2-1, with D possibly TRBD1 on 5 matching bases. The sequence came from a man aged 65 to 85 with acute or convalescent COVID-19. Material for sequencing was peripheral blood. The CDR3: CASRDPGIYNEQFF. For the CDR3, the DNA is TGTGCCAGTAGGGACCCAGGGATTTACAATGAGCAGTTCTTC.